This TCR beta chain was recovered during a study of blood T cells in healthy people across ages. A J-beta primer mix and a sample-barcoded 5' primer were used in a second PCR of about 7 to 12 cycles. TCRdb redid the calling of the 5' RACE reads with MiXCR, one entry per CDR3 protein. The sample gives some 750,000 distinct CDR3 sequences, 20% to 25% of which show up once; roughly 22% is in the top ten. PBMCs, at least 7 million per sample, were isolated. The CDR3 sequence is 18 residues long. V shed 1 base and J 1 base; nucleotides not matched to a gene: 2. The clonotype comes from a man aged 70-80 years in good health. The sequencing sample was made of blood. J is TRBJ2-2 and V is TRBV12-3 or TRBV12-4; the match to TRBD2 covers 14 bases. The CDR3 sequence is CASSLGLAGGQNTGELFF. DNA of the CDR3: TGTGCCAGCAGTTTAGGACTAGCGGGGGGGCAGAACACCGGGGAGCTGTTTTTT.